This T cell receptor (beta chain) was documented in a study of beta chain features in type 1 diabetes. Across the whole study: The patients were much like the healthy donors in age, gender and cell yields.

Germline lookup yields CDR1 SEHNR and CDR2 FQNEAQ (reference sequence). V dropped 5 bases and J dropped 5; count of bases not matched to a gene: 4. The CDR3 is made up of 14 amino acids. In regard to this clone: Its antigen is not known.

Regarding the study as a whole: Within each of all four CD4+ subsets, Type 1 diabetes patients had TCRB CDR3s that were moderately but significantly shorter.

The entirety of the isolated RNA underwent reverse transcription, so expressed TCRB transcripts were sequenced. Naive, central memory and regulatory T cell samples averaged about 3.57 million reads. Clones were sequenced by immunoSEQ multiplex PCR, and TCRdb holds only the in-frame ones, with some missing. Among a few hundred thousand clones listed, approximately 15% were seen once. A CD45RO/CCR7/CD25/CD127/CD95/CD27 panel sorted naive, central memory, regulatory and stem cell-like memory CD4+ cells. The material sequenced was naive CD4+ T cells from blood. The clonotype comes from a woman between 18 and 29 years old with type 1 diabetes. The chain joins TRBV7-9 to TRBJ2-7; TRBD1 matches 12 bases. The CDR3 DNA reads TGTGCCAGCAGCGCGGGACAGGGGGCCCACGAGCAGTACTTC. This sequence encodes CASSAGQGAHEQYF. Full variable domain (outside the CDR3, taken from reference TRBV7-9 and TRBJ2-7): DTGVSQNPRHKITKRGQNVTFRCDPISEHNRLYWYRQTLGQGPEFLTYFQNEAQLEKSRLLSDRFSAERPKGSFSTLEIQRTEQGDSAMYLCASSAGQGAHEQYFGPGTRLTVT.